The rows below give T cell receptor beta chains drawn from one sample of a study of T cell responses to AZD1222 COVID-19 vaccine. Generated by immunoSEQ multiplex PCR, the TCRdb table keeps only in-frame clones and is missing some. This repertoire shows 100,000 to 150,000 clones, about 89% found once; its top ten account for around 10%. This specimen consisted of peripheral blood, obtained on day 0 of MenACWY control vaccination. The receptors originated from an adult in good health. Each CDR3 is given with its conserved first and last residue. Fields, in order: J gene, clone size, V gene, D gene, CDR3 length, CDR3 DNA, CDR3 protein. D genes are given only for firm matches. The size of a clone is reported for some rows only, either as once, few or many, or as a class for expanded clones.

>TRBJ2-1|-|TRBV13|TRBD2|16
TGTGCCAGCAGCTTAGGCAGCGGGAGTAATTACAATGAGCAGTTCTTC
CASSLGSGSNYNEQFF
>TRBJ2-7|-|TRBV6-6|-|11
TGTGCCAGCAGCCCAGGGAACGAGCAGTACTTC
CASSPGNEQYF
>TRBJ1-1|-|TRBV5-8|TRBD1|13
TGTGCCAGCGGACAGGGGTGGAGGACTGAAGCTTTCTTT
CASGQGWRTEAFF
>TRBJ2-5|-|TRBV10-3|-|15
TGTGCCATCAGTTCCCTAGACCGGGCCTCTCCTGTGAAGTACTTC
CAISSLDRASPVKYF
>TRBJ1-1|-|TRBV3-1/TRBV3-2|-|14
TGTGCCAGCAGCCGAGACAGATCGAACACTGAAGCTTTCTTT
CASSRDRSNTEAFF
>TRBJ2-7|-|TRBV11-2|-|15
TGTGCCAGCAGCTTAGTTGGTTTAGGGGCTTACGAGCAGTACTTC
CASSLVGLGAYEQYF
>TRBJ1-2|-|TRBV9|-|15
TGTGCCAGCAGCGCAAATGGAGCACTCCCCTATGGCTACACCTTC
CASSANGALPYGYTF
>TRBJ2-1|once|TRBV27|-|17
TGTGCCAGCAGTTTACCCTGGGGGTCGGGCCTTTACAATGAGCAGTTCTTC
CASSLPWGSGLYNEQFF
>TRBJ2-1|-|TRBV27|TRBD1|13
TGTGCCAGCAGTGGACAGGGATTCGATGAGCAGTTCTTC
CASSGQGFDEQFF
>TRBJ2-7|once|TRBV27|TRBD1|14
TGTGCCAGCAGCCCAGGGACAGCCGACTACGAGCAGTACTTC
CASSPGTADYEQYF
>TRBJ1-1|-|TRBV18|-|13
TGTGCCAGCTCACCTCAGGACAGAGGAGAAGCTTTCTTT
CASSPQDRGEAFF
>TRBJ1-1|-|TRBV9|-|14
TGTGCCAGCAGCGCGGGTACATCGAGCACTGAAGCTTTCTTT
CASSAGTSSTEAFF
>TRBJ1-1|-|TRBV19|TRBD1|18
TGTGCCAGTAGTATCGGTCTCATACGCAGGGGGCGGTGGACTGAAGCTTTCTTT
CASSIGLIRRGRWTEAFF
>TRBJ1-2|-|TRBV6-5|-|15
TGTGCCAGCAGCCCGGGACCGCCGTTCAACTATGGCTACACCTTC
CASSPGPPFNYGYTF
>TRBJ2-1|-|TRBV7-9|-|12
TGTGCCAGCAGCTCGCGACTAGGTGCGCCGTTCTTC
CASSSRLGAPFF
>TRBJ1-1|-|TRBV7-6|-|12
TGTGCCAGCAGCTCCTATAACACTGAAGCTTTCTTT
CASSSYNTEAFF
>TRBJ1-1|-|TRBV19|-|15
TGTGCCAGTAGTATGAAGAGTTCAGATCACACTGAAGCTTTCTTT
CASSMKSSDHTEAFF
>TRBJ2-1|-|TRBV6-5|TRBD2|16
TGTGCCAGCAGTTCCGCCGGGACTAGCGGGATCAATGAGCAGTTCTTC
CASSSAGTSGINEQFF
>TRBJ2-1|-|TRBV3-1/TRBV3-2|TRBD2|14
TGTGCCAGCTCCCTGCGCGGGAGGGAGGTTGAGCAGTTCTTC
CASSLRGREVEQFF
>TRBJ2-7|few|TRBV4-1|TRBD2|18
TGCGCCAGCAGCCAAGATCCCGGACTAGCGGGGGGGAAATACGAGCAGTACTTC
CASSQDPGLAGGKYEQYF
>TRBJ2-7|-|TRBV7-2|-|14
TGTGCCAGCAGCATAGACGGCCGGTCCTACGAGCAGTACTTC
CASSIDGRSYEQYF
>TRBJ1-1|-|TRBV5-1|TRBD1|16
TGCGCCAGCAGCCCGACAGGGGGACACATGAACACTGAAGCTTTCTTT
CASSPTGGHMNTEAFF
>TRBJ2-1|-|TRBV30|TRBD2|13
TGTGCCTGGAGTGTGCGGGGGGCAAATGAGCAGTTCTTC
CAWSVRGANEQFF
>TRBJ2-5|-|TRBV7-9|-|15
TGTGCCAGCAGCTTTGTCGCAGGGAGAGGGGAGACCCAGTACTTC
CASSFVAGRGETQYF
>TRBJ1-3|-|TRBV3-1/TRBV3-2|-|14
TGTGCCAGCAGCCACGGGGATATCGGAAACACCATATATTTT
CASSHGDIGNTIYF
>TRBJ1-1|-|TRBV7-9|TRBD1|15
TGTGCCAGCAGCTTAGGAGCCGGGACAGGTATTGAAGCTTTCTTT
CASSLGAGTGIEAFF
>TRBJ2-1|few|TRBV7-9|TRBD1|16
TGTGCCAGCAGCTATTTACAGGGGTTGGTAGACAATGAGCAGTTCTTC
CASSYLQGLVDNEQFF
>TRBJ1-2|once|TRBV6-2/TRBV6-3|-|16
TGTGCCAGCAGCTCGGGGCTCGAGGTTCAGAACTATGGCTACACCTTC
CASSSGLEVQNYGYTF
>TRBJ2-7|once|TRBV20-1|TRBD1|11
TGCAGTGCAAGGACAGGGCCCGAGCAGTACTTC
CSARTGPEQYF